The clone carrying this TCR beta chain was observed at least ten times. Germline loops: CDR1 DFQATT, CDR2 SNEGSKA (reference sequence). V shed 6 bases, J shed 15 bases, and the junction held 8 bases outside the gene matches. The CDR3 has 12 residues. This entry is derived from a study of T-cell reconstitution after alpha-beta-depleted transplantation in children. As it was prepared, the TCRbeta library received unique molecular identifiers. TCRdb independently ran MiXCR on the PCR reads; one entry per CDR3 protein. The repertoire includes approximately 650,000 distinct CDR3 sequences, over 10% of them detected once, and 0.79% sits in the top ten.

This TCR derives from a girl aged 2 to 9 with congenital amegakaryocytic thrombocytopenia, due to receive a stem cell transplant. The input for sequencing was PBMCs, taken before TCRalphabeta/CD19-depleted stem cell transplant. This chain links TRBV20-1 with TRBJ2-1; TRBD2 aligns across 13 bases. CDR3 in amino acids: CSAKTSGRGPFF. In DNA form, the CDR3 reads TGCAGTGCCAAAACTAGCGGGAGGGGTCCGTTCTTC.